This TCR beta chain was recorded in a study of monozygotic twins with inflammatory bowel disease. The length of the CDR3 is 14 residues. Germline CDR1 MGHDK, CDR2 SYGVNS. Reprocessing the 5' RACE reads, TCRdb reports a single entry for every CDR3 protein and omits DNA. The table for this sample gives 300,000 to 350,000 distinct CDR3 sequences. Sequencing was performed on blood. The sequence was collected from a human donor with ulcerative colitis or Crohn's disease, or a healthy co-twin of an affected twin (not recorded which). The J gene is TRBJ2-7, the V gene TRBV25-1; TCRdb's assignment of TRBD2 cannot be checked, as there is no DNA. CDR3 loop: CASSVAGTSFEQYF.